The rows below give T cell receptor beta chains drawn from one sample of a study of radiotherapy plus CTLA-4 blockade in lung cancer. Some clones are missing from TCRdb's copy, which holds only in-frame ones; the method was immunoSEQ multiplex PCR. In the table there are 40,000 to 50,000 clones, more than 65% of which are singletons. The source material was peripheral blood, sampled from a patient treated with radiotherapy plus ipilimumab. Every receptor here comes from a human donor with non-small cell lung cancer who had stable disease on radiotherapy plus ipilimumab. CDR3s include the opening cysteine and the closing phenylalanine or tryptophan. D genes are given only for firm matches. Only some rows state a clone size, as once, few, many or a class for expanded clones.

cdr3_nt: TGTGCCAGCAGCTTGGGACAGGGGTTAGAGCAGCCCCAGCATTTT; cdr3_aa: CASSLGQGLEQPQHF; v_call: TRBV5-8; d_call: TRBD1; j_call: TRBJ1-5; clone_size: -
cdr3_nt: TGTGCCAGCAGGGTTAGCGGGGGGGGTAGCACAGATACGCAGTATTTT; cdr3_aa: CASRVSGGGSTDTQYF; v_call: TRBV2; d_call: TRBD2; j_call: TRBJ2-3; clone_size: -
cdr3_nt: TGCGCCAGCAGTTCGACTAGCGGGGATCGCAATGAGCAGTTCTTC; cdr3_aa: CASSSTSGDRNEQFF; v_call: TRBV5-1; d_call: TRBD2; j_call: TRBJ2-1; clone_size: -
cdr3_nt: TGTGCCAGCAGTTTACAGACAGGGGTTAATCAGCCCCAGCATTTT; cdr3_aa: CASSLQTGVNQPQHF; v_call: TRBV6-5; d_call: TRBD1; j_call: TRBJ1-5; clone_size: few
cdr3_nt: TGCGCCAGCAGCGCGGCTAGATCCGGGACAGGGGGCAGGAATGAGCAGTTCTTC; cdr3_aa: CASSAARSGTGGRNEQFF; v_call: TRBV5-1; d_call: TRBD1; j_call: TRBJ2-1; clone_size: -
cdr3_nt: TGCGCCAGCAGCCAAGGAGCTTACGGAGCTTTCTTT; cdr3_aa: CASSQGAYGAFF; v_call: TRBV4-1; d_call: -; j_call: TRBJ1-1; clone_size: -
cdr3_nt: TGTGCCAGCAGCCCAACAGCGGGACAGGGGAGTTTCGGGGAGCTGTTTTTT; cdr3_aa: CASSPTAGQGSFGELFF; v_call: TRBV7-3; d_call: TRBD1; j_call: TRBJ2-2; clone_size: once
cdr3_nt: TGTGCCAGCAGTTTGGGCAGGGGGAACACTGAAGCTTTCTTT; cdr3_aa: CASSLGRGNTEAFF; v_call: TRBV2; d_call: -; j_call: TRBJ1-1; clone_size: few
cdr3_nt: TGTGCCAGCAGATACAGGGGGATCCAGCCCCAGCATTTT; cdr3_aa: CASRYRGIQPQHF; v_call: TRBV2; d_call: TRBD1; j_call: TRBJ1-5; clone_size: -
cdr3_nt: TGTGCCAGCAGTTTCGAACAGGGCTACTACAATGAGCAGTTCTTC; cdr3_aa: CASSFEQGYYNEQFF; v_call: TRBV7-2; d_call: -; j_call: TRBJ2-1; clone_size: -
cdr3_nt: TGTGCCAGCGTGTGGGCAGCGGACTACAATGAGCAGTTCTTC; cdr3_aa: CASVWAADYNEQFF; v_call: TRBV9; d_call: -; j_call: TRBJ2-1; clone_size: few
cdr3_nt: TGTGCCAGCAGTGCTAGGGGGAGCTCCTATAATTCACCCCTCCACTTT; cdr3_aa: CASSARGSSYNSPLHF; v_call: TRBV28; d_call: -; j_call: TRBJ1-6; clone_size: -
cdr3_nt: TGCGCCAGCACTAGCGGGGGAGCCAAAAACATTCAGTACTTC; cdr3_aa: CASTSGGAKNIQYF; v_call: TRBV5-1; d_call: TRBD2; j_call: TRBJ2-4; clone_size: -
cdr3_nt: TGTGCCAGCTCACGTGATACTGACAGGGGCTACACCTTC; cdr3_aa: CASSRDTDRGYTF; v_call: TRBV18; d_call: -; j_call: TRBJ1-2; clone_size: -
cdr3_nt: TGTGCCAGCAGCCCGCAGGGAAGGGAGACCCAGTACTTC; cdr3_aa: CASSPQGRETQYF; v_call: TRBV11-3; d_call: -; j_call: TRBJ2-5; clone_size: -
cdr3_nt: TGCAGCGCGTCGTTAGATTTCCTAACGAACACTGAAGCTTTCTTT; cdr3_aa: CSASLDFLTNTEAFF; v_call: TRBV29-1; d_call: -; j_call: TRBJ1-1; clone_size: -
cdr3_nt: TGTGCCTGGACGGGGAGACAGGGGGTTGGCTACAATGAGCAGTTCTTC; cdr3_aa: CAWTGRQGVGYNEQFF; v_call: TRBV30; d_call: TRBD1; j_call: TRBJ2-1; clone_size: few
cdr3_nt: TGCGCCAGCAGCCAACCGACAGGGGGTTTCACAGATACGCAGTATTTT; cdr3_aa: CASSQPTGGFTDTQYF; v_call: TRBV4-1; d_call: TRBD1; j_call: TRBJ2-3; clone_size: few
cdr3_nt: TGTGCCAGCAGCCAAGACGAGTGGGGGGGTGGAAACACCATATATTTT; cdr3_aa: CASSQDEWGGGNTIYF; v_call: TRBV4-2; d_call: -; j_call: TRBJ1-3; clone_size: -
cdr3_nt: TGTGCCACCAGCAGAGAACAGGGGTCCTACGAGCAGTACTTC; cdr3_aa: CATSREQGSYEQYF; v_call: TRBV15; d_call: TRBD1; j_call: TRBJ2-7; clone_size: once
cdr3_nt: TGTGCCAGTAGTCCAAGGGGGCGCAAAGACTATGGCTACACCTTC; cdr3_aa: CASSPRGRKDYGYTF; v_call: TRBV19; d_call: TRBD1; j_call: TRBJ1-2; clone_size: -
cdr3_nt: TGTGCCTGGAACAGGGGCGGTGAAAAACTGTTTTTT; cdr3_aa: CAWNRGGEKLFF; v_call: TRBV30; d_call: TRBD1; j_call: TRBJ1-4; clone_size: -
cdr3_nt: TGTGCCAGCTCAGCGGGGACAGGGTTTGACTATGGCTACACCTTC; cdr3_aa: CASSAGTGFDYGYTF; v_call: TRBV18; d_call: TRBD1; j_call: TRBJ1-2; clone_size: -
cdr3_nt: TGCGCCAGCAGCTTGCGAGGGCTGAACACCGGGGAGCTGTTTTTT; cdr3_aa: CASSLRGLNTGELFF; v_call: TRBV5-1; d_call: -; j_call: TRBJ2-2; clone_size: -
cdr3_nt: TGTGCCAGCAGCTTAGATGGACAGTGGGAAGGGACCCAGTACTTC; cdr3_aa: CASSLDGQWEGTQYF; v_call: TRBV11-3; d_call: -; j_call: TRBJ2-5; clone_size: few
cdr3_nt: TGTGCCAGTAGTATGTTGGGGGGGTTAAATACGCAGTATTTT; cdr3_aa: CASSMLGGLNTQYF; v_call: TRBV19; d_call: TRBD2; j_call: TRBJ2-3; clone_size: once
cdr3_nt: TGTGCCAGCAGTTTACAGGGGGGCGGGGAGGCCCAGTACTTC; cdr3_aa: CASSLQGGGEAQYF; v_call: TRBV28; d_call: -; j_call: TRBJ2-5; clone_size: -
cdr3_nt: TGTGCCAGCAGGTCGACCGGACGGGGGGCCCATGAGCAGTTCTTC; cdr3_aa: CASRSTGRGAHEQFF; v_call: TRBV5-4; d_call: -; j_call: TRBJ2-1; clone_size: once
cdr3_nt: TGTGCCAGCAGCGTAGCTACGGGGGGAAACACTGAAGCTTTCTTT; cdr3_aa: CASSVATGGNTEAFF; v_call: TRBV9; d_call: -; j_call: TRBJ1-1; clone_size: few
cdr3_nt: TGTGCTAGTGGACCCCAGGGCGGCCCGACCCAGTACTTC; cdr3_aa: CASGPQGGPTQYF; v_call: TRBV12-5; d_call: -; j_call: TRBJ2-5; clone_size: once
cdr3_nt: TGTGCCAGCAGTGATACCGGGACAGGGGTGAAGACCCAGTACTTC; cdr3_aa: CASSDTGTGVKTQYF; v_call: TRBV2; d_call: TRBD1; j_call: TRBJ2-5; clone_size: -
cdr3_nt: TGTGCCAGCAGCTTTAACCCTAGCGGGGGGGCCGGAGAGCAGTTCTTC; cdr3_aa: CASSFNPSGGAGEQFF; v_call: TRBV7-9; d_call: TRBD2; j_call: TRBJ2-1; clone_size: -
cdr3_nt: TGTGCCAGCAGCTTAGAGCGGGGGGCCGGTTCCTACGAGCAGTACTTC; cdr3_aa: CASSLERGAGSYEQYF; v_call: TRBV5-4; d_call: TRBD2; j_call: TRBJ2-7; clone_size: -
cdr3_nt: TGTGCCAGCAGCTTGGGACAGCCTGGAAACACCATATATTTT; cdr3_aa: CASSLGQPGNTIYF; v_call: TRBV7-6; d_call: TRBD1; j_call: TRBJ1-3; clone_size: -
cdr3_nt: TGTGCCAGCTCACCACGCGGCCCCGACCGCAATCAGCCCCAGCATTTT; cdr3_aa: CASSPRGPDRNQPQHF; v_call: TRBV18; d_call: -; j_call: TRBJ1-5; clone_size: -